Presented here are 5 T cell receptor beta chains from one specimen sequenced in a study of CD8+ T cells in alopecia areata. Treatment given: oral pan-JAK inhibitor, 5-10 mg twice daily. cDNA reverse transcribed from extracted RNA served as the sequencing template. Assay used: immunoSEQ multiplex PCR; TCRdb lists only in-frame clones, some missing. The data contain roughly 230,000 clones, less than 50% of them seen just once; the ten biggest clones take up 2% to 3%. The sequencing here drew on CD4+ T cells sorted from blood, taken at approximately week 37, from a patient treated with tofacitinib. The receptor set was obtained from a human donor with alopecia areata.

J is TRBJ2-5 and V is TRBV10-3, with 10 bases identical to TRBD1. Germline-derived CDR1 and CDR2 are ENHRY and SYGVKD. J gave up 5 bases and V 11 bases, and 11 bases lay outside the gene matches. The CDR3 has 14 amino acids. The CDR3 region has the DNA TGTGCCGCCGCTTGGACAGGGGGATCGGAGACCCAGTACTTC. This sequence encodes CAAAWTGGSETQYF.

This chain joins TRBV6-5 and TRBJ1-2, with a weak D call TRBD1 (6 bases). Germline CDR1 MNHEY, CDR2 SVGAGI. There are 12 residues in the CDR3. V was shortened by 10 bases and J by 8 bases, with 17 bases between the two germline ends. CDR3 sequence: CATRDGGYGYTF. The CDR3 nucleotides read TGTGCCACCCGGGATGGGGGCTACGGCTACACCTTC.

The rearrangement links TRBV28 to TRBJ1-5; D call uncertain. The germline CDR1 and CDR2 sequences are MDHEN and SYDVKM. The CDR3 has 14 residues. Trimming took off 2 bases at V and 0 bases at J, with 5 bases between the two ends. The CDR3 DNA follows: TGTGCCAGCAGTTTACAGAATAGCAATCAGCCCCAGCATTTT. Translation gives CASSLQNSNQPQHF.

This clone was seen only once. The gene calls are TRBV30 and TRBJ2-1; D remains ambiguous. V was shortened by 1 base and J by 9 bases, with 10 bases between the two germline ends. In germline, CDR1 is GTSNPN, CDR2 SVGIG (reference sequence). The CDR3 loop spans 12 amino acids. CDR3 residues: CAWSGTRGEQFF. As DNA, the CDR3 is TGTGCCTGGAGTGGCACCCGTGGTGAGCAGTTCTTC.

The chain carries TRBV20-1 and TRBJ2-7; D gene uncertain. V was cut by 5 bases and J by 3 bases, with 8 bases left in between. The length of the CDR3 is 11 residues. The germline CDR1 and CDR2 sequences are DFQATT and SNEGSKA (reference sequence). This chain's CDR3 is CSAAQDYEQYF. The CDR3 region has the DNA TGCAGTGCTGCACAAGACTACGAGCAGTACTTC.